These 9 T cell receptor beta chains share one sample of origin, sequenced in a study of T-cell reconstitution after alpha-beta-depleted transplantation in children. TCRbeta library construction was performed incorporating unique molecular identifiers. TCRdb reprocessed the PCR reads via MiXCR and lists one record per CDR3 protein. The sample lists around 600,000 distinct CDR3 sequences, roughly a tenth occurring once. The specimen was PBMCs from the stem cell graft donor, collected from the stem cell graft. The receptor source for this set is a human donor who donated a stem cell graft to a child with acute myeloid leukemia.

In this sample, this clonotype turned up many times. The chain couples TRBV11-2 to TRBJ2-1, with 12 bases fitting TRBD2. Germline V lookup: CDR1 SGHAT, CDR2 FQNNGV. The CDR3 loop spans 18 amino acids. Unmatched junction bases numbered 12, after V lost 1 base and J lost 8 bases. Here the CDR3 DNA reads TGTGCCAGCAGCTTAGTCCGGTCTAGCGGGAGGGCCGGGCATGAGCAGTTCTTC. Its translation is CASSLVRSSGRAGHEQFF.

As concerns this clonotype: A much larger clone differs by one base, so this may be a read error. CDR3 loop: CASSVNTDTQYF. As DNA, the CDR3 is TGTGCCAGCAGCGTTAACACAGATACGCAGTATTTT. The chain combines TRBV9 with TRBJ2-3; D not certain. This CDR3 has 12 residues. Germline V gene sequence: CDR1 SGDLS, CDR2 YYNGEE. The V gene lost 2 bases and the J gene lost 2 bases, with 3 bases spanning the gap.

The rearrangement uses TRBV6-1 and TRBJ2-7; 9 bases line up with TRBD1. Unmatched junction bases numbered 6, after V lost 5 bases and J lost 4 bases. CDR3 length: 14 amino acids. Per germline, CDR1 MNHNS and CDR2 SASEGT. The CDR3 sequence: CASSKQGAMYEQYF. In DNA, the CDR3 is TGTGCCAGCAGTAAACAGGGGGCTATGTACGAGCAGTACTTC.

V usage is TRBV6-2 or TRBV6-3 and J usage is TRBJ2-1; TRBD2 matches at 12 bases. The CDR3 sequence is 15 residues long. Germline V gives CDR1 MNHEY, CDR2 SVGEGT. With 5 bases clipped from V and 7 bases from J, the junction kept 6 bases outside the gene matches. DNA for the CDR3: TGTGCCAGCAGTCGACTAGCGGGAGACAGGAATGAGCAGTTCTTC. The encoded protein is CASSRLAGDRNEQFF.

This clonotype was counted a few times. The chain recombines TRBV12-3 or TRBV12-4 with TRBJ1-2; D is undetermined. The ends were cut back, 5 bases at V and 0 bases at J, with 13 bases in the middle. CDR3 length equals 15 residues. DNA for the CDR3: TGTGCCAGCAGTCCACCATGGCGAGCTAACTATGGCTACACCTTC. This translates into CASSPPWRANYGYTF.

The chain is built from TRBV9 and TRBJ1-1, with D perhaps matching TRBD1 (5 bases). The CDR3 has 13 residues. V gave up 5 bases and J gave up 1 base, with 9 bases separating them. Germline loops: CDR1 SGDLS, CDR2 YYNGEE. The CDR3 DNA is TGTGCCAGCAGACCACAGGAGAACACTGAAGCTTTCTTT. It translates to CASRPQENTEAFF.

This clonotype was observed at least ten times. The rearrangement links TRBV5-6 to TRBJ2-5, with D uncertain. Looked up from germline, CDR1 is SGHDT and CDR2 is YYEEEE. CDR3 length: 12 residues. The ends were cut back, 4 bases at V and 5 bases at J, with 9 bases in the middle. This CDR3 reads CASSGRVETQYF. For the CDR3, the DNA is TGTGCCAGCAGCGGACGGGTGGAGACCCAGTACTTC.

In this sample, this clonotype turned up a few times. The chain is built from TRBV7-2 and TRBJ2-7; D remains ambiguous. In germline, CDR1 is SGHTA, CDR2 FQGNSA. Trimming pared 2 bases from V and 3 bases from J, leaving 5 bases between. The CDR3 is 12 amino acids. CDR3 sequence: CASSLIYYEQYF. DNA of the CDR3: TGTGCCAGCAGCTTAATCTACTACGAGCAGTACTTC.

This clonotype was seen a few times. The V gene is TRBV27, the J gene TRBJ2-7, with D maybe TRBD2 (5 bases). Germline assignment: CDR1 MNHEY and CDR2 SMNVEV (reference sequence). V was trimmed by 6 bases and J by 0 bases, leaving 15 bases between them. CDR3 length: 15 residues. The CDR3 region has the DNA TGTGCCAGCAGCCTTATCGGCGGAGGCTCCTACGAGCAGTACTTC. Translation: CASSLIGGGSYEQYF.